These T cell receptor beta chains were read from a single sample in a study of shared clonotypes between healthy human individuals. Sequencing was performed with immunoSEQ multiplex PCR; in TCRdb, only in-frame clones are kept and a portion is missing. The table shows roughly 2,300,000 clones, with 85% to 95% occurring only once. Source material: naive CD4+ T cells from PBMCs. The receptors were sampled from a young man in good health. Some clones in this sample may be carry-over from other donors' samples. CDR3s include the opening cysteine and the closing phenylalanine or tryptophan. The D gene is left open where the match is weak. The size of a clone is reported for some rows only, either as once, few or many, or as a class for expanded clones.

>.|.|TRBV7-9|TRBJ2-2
CASSLDANTGELFF
TGTGCCAGCAGCTTAGACGCGAACACCGGGGAGCTGTTTTTT
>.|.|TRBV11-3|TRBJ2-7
CASSLLSDYEQYF
TGTGCCAGCAGCTTACTGTCGGACTACGAGCAGTACTTC
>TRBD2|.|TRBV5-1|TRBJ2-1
CASSLGGTSAYNEQFF
TGCGCCAGCAGCTTGGGGGGGACTAGCGCCTACAATGAGCAGTTCTTC
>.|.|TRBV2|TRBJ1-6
CASSVSFQVDSPLHF
TGTGCCAGCAGTGTATCTTTCCAGGTGGATTCACCCCTCCACTTT
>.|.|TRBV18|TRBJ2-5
CASSWSFTTQETQYF
TGTGCCAGCTCATGGAGTTTCACCACACAAGAGACCCAGTACTTC
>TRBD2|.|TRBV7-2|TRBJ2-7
CASSPTSGSRGEQYF
TGTGCCAGCAGCCCAACTAGCGGGAGTAGGGGCGAGCAGTACTTC
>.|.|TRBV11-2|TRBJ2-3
CASSLGKHGDTQYF
TGTGCCAGCAGCCTCGGGAAACACGGGGATACGCAGTATTTT
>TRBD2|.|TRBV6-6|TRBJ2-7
CASSRRTSGQTYEQYF
TGTGCCAGCAGCCGAAGGACTAGCGGCCAAACCTACGAGCAGTACTTC
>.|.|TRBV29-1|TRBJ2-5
CSVEYQRGEETQYF
TGCAGCGTTGAATACCAGAGGGGAGAAGAGACCCAGTACTTC
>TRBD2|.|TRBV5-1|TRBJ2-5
CASLSTGGPGETQYF
TGCGCCAGCCTCTCAACGGGAGGGCCGGGGGAGACCCAGTACTTC
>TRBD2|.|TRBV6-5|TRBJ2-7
CASSGRSGEQYF
TGTGCCAGCAGCGGGAGGTCAGGTGAGCAGTACTTC
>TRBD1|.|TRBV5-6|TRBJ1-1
CASSQGAQGNTEAFF
TGTGCCAGCAGCCAGGGGGCACAGGGGAACACTGAAGCTTTCTTT
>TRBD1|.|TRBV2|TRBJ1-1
CASSSQGVDMNTEAFF
TGTGCCAGCAGTTCTCAGGGGGTCGATATGAACACTGAAGCTTTCTTT
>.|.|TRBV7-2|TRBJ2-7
CASSLQEWLAPYEQYF
TGTGCCAGCAGCTTGCAAGAATGGCTAGCCCCTTACGAGCAGTACTTC
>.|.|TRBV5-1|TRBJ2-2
CASRAVGANTGELFF
TGCGCCAGCAGGGCTGTTGGGGCGAACACCGGGGAGCTGTTTTTT
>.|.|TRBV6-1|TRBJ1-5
CASGTGAIQPQHF
TGTGCCAGCGGCACGGGGGCAATTCAGCCCCAGCATTTT
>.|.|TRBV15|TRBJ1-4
CATSRDLGGLNEKLFF
TGTGCCACCAGCAGAGATTTGGGGGGCCTTAATGAAAAACTGTTTTTT
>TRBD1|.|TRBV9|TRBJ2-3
CASSRAGQGPTDTQYF
TGTGCCAGCAGCCGAGCAGGACAGGGGCCCACAGATACGCAGTATTTT
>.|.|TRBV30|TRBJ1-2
CAWSVGFFYGYTF
TGTGCCTGGAGTGTAGGATTTTTTTATGGCTACACCTTC
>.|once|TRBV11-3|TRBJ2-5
CASSPKGDRETQYF
TGTGCCAGCAGCCCCAAGGGGGATCGGGAGACCCAGTACTTC
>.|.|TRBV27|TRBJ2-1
CASSLRPNSYNEQFF
TGTGCCAGCAGTTTAAGGCCAAACTCCTACAATGAGCAGTTCTTC
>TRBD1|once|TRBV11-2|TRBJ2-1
CASSLSTGLNEQFF
TGTGCCAGCAGCTTGTCGACAGGGCTCAATGAGCAGTTCTTC